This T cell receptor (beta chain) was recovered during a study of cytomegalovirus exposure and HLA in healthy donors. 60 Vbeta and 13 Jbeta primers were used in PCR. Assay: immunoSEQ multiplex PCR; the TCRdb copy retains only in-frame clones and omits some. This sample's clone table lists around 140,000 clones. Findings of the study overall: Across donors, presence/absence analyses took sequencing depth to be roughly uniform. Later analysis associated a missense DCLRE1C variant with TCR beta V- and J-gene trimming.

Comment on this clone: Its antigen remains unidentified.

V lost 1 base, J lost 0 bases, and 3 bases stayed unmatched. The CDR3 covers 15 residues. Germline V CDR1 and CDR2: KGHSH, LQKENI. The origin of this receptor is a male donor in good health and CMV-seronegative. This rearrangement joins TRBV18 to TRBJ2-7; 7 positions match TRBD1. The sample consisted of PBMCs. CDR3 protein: CASSPQGAFSYEQYF. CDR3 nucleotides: TGTGCCAGCTCACCACAGGGGGCTTTCTCCTACGAGCAGTACTTC.